Each of the 19 T cell receptor beta chains below was sequenced from the same sample in a study of CD8+ T cells in alopecia areata. As for treatment: oral pan-JAK inhibitor, 5-10 mg twice daily. As the sequencing template, cDNA was produced by extracting RNA and reverse transcribing it. Sequenced by immunoSEQ multiplex PCR; TCRdb stores in-frame clones only, minus some. The sample has approximately 200,000 clones, roughly three fifths seen once. Sequencing was performed on CD4+ T cells sorted from blood, taken at week 4, from a patient treated with tofacitinib. The receptors derive from a human donor with alopecia areata.

The chain joins TRBV5-1 to TRBJ2-7; D is uncertain. The CDR3 runs to 13 residues. The germline CDR1 and CDR2 sequences are SGHRS and YFSETQ. The germline V and J ends were trimmed by 1 base and 5 bases, with 10 bases remaining between them. CDR3 region: CASSLFTSDEQYF. For the CDR3, the DNA is TGCGCCAGCAGCTTGTTCACGTCCGACGAGCAGTACTTC.

This chain links TRBV4-1 with TRBJ1-4; TRBD1 might be the D (5 bases). This CDR3 spans 16 amino acids. Trimming left V 5 bases short and J 2 bases short, with 15 bases between. Germline V lookup: CDR1 MGHRA, CDR2 YSYEKL. This chain's CDR3 is CASSKVEGITNEKLFF. CDR3 nucleotides: TGCGCCAGCAGCAAGGTGGAGGGGATCACTAATGAAAAACTGTTTTTT.

The CDR3 loop is CASSPQTGGNQPQHF. Written as DNA, the CDR3 is TGTGCCAGCAGCCCGCAGACGGGCGGCAATCAGCCCCAGCATTTT. V is TRBV7-9 and J is TRBJ1-5; no definite D call. The V gene lost 5 bases and the J gene lost 2 bases, with 13 bases spanning the gap. The CDR3 extends over 15 amino acids. Germline V gene data show CDR1 as SEHNR and CDR2 as FQNEAQ (reference sequence).

The chain recombines TRBV5-1 with TRBJ2-1; TRBD1 matches at 7 bases. V lost 1 base to trimming and J lost 8 bases; unmatched junction nucleotides: 6. In germline, CDR1 is SGHRS, CDR2 YFSETQ. The CDR3 is 14 residues long. CDR3 amino acids: CASSLSQGRDEQFF. CDR3 nucleotide sequence: TGCGCCAGCAGCTTGTCACAGGGGCGGGATGAGCAGTTCTTC.

The gene calls are TRBV15 and TRBJ1-6; 12 nucleotides match TRBD1. Trimming removed 1 base from V and 7 bases from J; junction bases left unmatched: 5. Germline V lookup: CDR1 LNHNV, CDR2 YYDKDF (reference sequence). The length of the CDR3 is 17 residues. In DNA form, the CDR3 reads TGTGCCACCAGCAGAGGGGACAGGGGGCCCCCGAATTCACCCCTCCACTTT. Translated: CATSRGDRGPPNSPLHF. Complete variable domain (other parts from reference TRBV15 and TRBJ1-6): DAMVIQNPRYQVTQFGKPVTLSCSQTLNHNVMYWYQQKSSQAPKLLFHYYDKDFNNEADTPDNFQSRRPNTSFCFLDIRSPGLGDTAMYLCATSRGDRGPPNSPLHFGNGTRLTVT.

This clone has only a few counts. The chain carries TRBV4-1 and TRBJ2-1; D remains unclear. Deletions cut 6 bases from V and 12 bases from J, with 15 bases between. Looked up from germline, CDR1 is MGHRA and CDR2 is YSYEKL. This CDR3 has 12 residues. CDR3 nucleotides: TGCGCCAGCAGGGGGTTGGGATCTTGGCAGTTCTTC. Translating gives CASRGLGSWQFF.

The DNA for the CDR3 is TGTGCCAGCAGCTTAATGGGGAGCTCCTACGAGCAGTACTTC. Its translation is CASSLMGSSYEQYF. The chain combines TRBV7-2 with TRBJ2-7; D perhaps matches TRBD2 (5 bases). CDR3 length: 14 amino acids. V was trimmed by 2 bases and J by 0 bases, leaving 8 bases between them. In germline, CDR1 is SGHTA, CDR2 FQGNSA.

The chain uses TRBV2 and TRBJ2-3, with 10 bases fitting TRBD2. The CDR3 extends over 15 amino acids. V gave up 8 bases and J gave up 2 bases; unmatched junction bases: 7. The V gene's germline CDR1 is SNHLY and CDR2 FYNNEI. The CDR3 nucleotides read TGTGCCAGCCGAAGGACTAGCGGAATCACAGATACGCAGTATTTT. This translates into CASRRTSGITDTQYF. Variable domain in full (rest from reference TRBV2 and TRBJ2-3): EPEVTQTPSHQVTQMGQEVILRCVPISNHLYFYWYRQILGQKVEFLVSFYNNEISEKSEIFDDQFSVERPDGSNFTLKIRSTKLEDSAMYFCASRRTSGITDTQYFGPGTRLTVL.

The J gene is TRBJ1-2, the V gene TRBV29-1; 7 bases match TRBD1. The CDR3 runs to 11 residues. CDR1 is SQVTM, CDR2 ANQGSEA, per germline. The V and J ends lost 7 bases and 7 bases, in that order; junction bases with no gene match: 6. This chain's CDR3 is CSADREGGYTF. The CDR3 nucleotides are TGCAGCGCCGACAGGGAAGGTGGCTACACCTTC.

This chain connects TRBV7-9 to TRBJ1-2, with 10 bases identical to TRBD1. Germline assignment: CDR1 SEHNR and CDR2 FQNEAQ (reference sequence). Trimming cost V 4 bases and J 0 bases; bases outside gene matches: 14. The CDR3 totals 19 residues. CDR3 in amino acids: CASSSLPGQGKGSNYGYTF. In DNA form, the CDR3 reads TGTGCCAGCAGCTCCCTGCCGGGACAGGGGAAGGGGTCTAACTATGGCTACACCTTC. The variable domain in full, with the rest retrieved from reference TRBV7-9 and TRBJ1-2, is DTGVSQNPRHKITKRGQNVTFRCDPISEHNRLYWYRQTLGQGPEFLTYFQNEAQLEKSRLLSDRFSAERPKGSFSTLEIQRTEQGDSAMYLCASSSLPGQGKGSNYGYTFGSGTRLTVV.

The chain combines TRBV7-8 with TRBJ1-2; no reliable D call. The CDR3 is 12 residues long. Deletions cut 2 bases from V and 1 base from J, with 2 bases between. The germline gives CDR1 SGHVS, CDR2 FQNEAQ. The chain's CDR3 is CASSLSNYGYTF. CDR3 nucleotides: TGTGCCAGCAGCTTAAGTAACTATGGCTACACCTTC.

V usage is TRBV5-1 and J usage is TRBJ1-1, with D possibly matching TRBD1 (5 bases). Trimming left V 2 bases short and J 5 bases short, with 19 bases between. Germline assignment: CDR1 SGHRS and CDR2 YFSETQ. The length of the CDR3 is 16 residues. The CDR3 reads CASSFEGSRGRTEAFF. Written as DNA, the CDR3 is TGCGCCAGCAGCTTCGAAGGGTCGAGGGGCAGAACTGAAGCTTTCTTT.

The chain has TRBV6-5 and TRBJ2-5; TRBD1 agrees at 9 bases. The junction had 11 bases not matched to a gene; V was cut back by 8 bases and J by 4 bases. CDR3 length: 15 residues. CDR1 is MNHEY, CDR2 SVGAGI, per germline. The CDR3 here is CASCRTGTGIETQYF. CDR3 DNA: TGTGCCAGCTGCCGAACCGGGACAGGGATAGAGACCCAGTACTTC.

V usage is TRBV25-1 and J usage is TRBJ2-1; 8 bases agree with TRBD2. In germline, CDR1 is MGHDK, CDR2 SYGVNS. CDR3 length: 15 residues. After removal of 3 bases from V and 8 bases from J, the junction contained 9 bases not matched to a gene. CDR3 region: CASSESRGGPDEQFF. CDR3 DNA: TGTGCCAGCAGTGAGTCTCGGGGGGGGCCAGATGAGCAGTTCTTC.

This chain joins TRBV25-1 and TRBJ2-2; D gene uncertain. Germline loops: CDR1 MGHDK, CDR2 SYGVNS. The CDR3 length is 12 residues. V was clipped by 1 base and J by 6 bases, with 3 bases between them. CDR3 coding DNA: TGTGCCAGCAGTGAATTATCCGGGGAGCTGTTTTTT. Its protein is CASSELSGELFF.

The chain links TRBV29-1 to TRBJ1-4; D not certain. V was trimmed by 7 bases and J by 4 bases, leaving 7 bases between them. The CDR3 length is 11 residues. The V gene's germline CDR1 is SQVTM and CDR2 ANQGSEA. The CDR3 region is CSGGFNEKLFF. The CDR3, as DNA: TGCAGCGGGGGATTTAATGAAAAACTGTTTTTT.

This sequence joins TRBV9 and TRBJ2-7, with D tentatively TRBD1 (6 bases). The CDR3 length is 13 residues. V was trimmed by 3 bases and J by 6 bases, leaving 13 bases between them. The V gene's germline CDR1 is SGDLS and CDR2 YYNGEE. CDR3 coding DNA: TGTGCCAGCAGCGATTACCCACAGGGCGAGCAGTACTTC. Protein: CASSDYPQGEQYF.

CDR3 region: CAWNPARDLYSNQPQHF. The CDR3 coding sequence is TGTGCCTGGAACCCGGCTAGGGACCTATATAGCAATCAGCCCCAGCATTTT. This chain links TRBV30 with TRBJ1-5, with D possibly being TRBD1 (5 bases). CDR3 size: 17 residues. The V end was cut by 4 bases, the J end by 0 bases, with 19 bases between. The V gene's germline CDR1 is GTSNPN and CDR2 SVGIG (reference sequence). Combining the CDR3 with reference TRBV30 and TRBJ1-5 gives the whole variable domain SQTIHQWPATLVQPVGSPLSLECTVEGTSNPNLYWYRQAAGRGLQLLFYSVGIGQISSEVPQNLSASRPQDRQFILSSKKLLLSDSGFYLCAWNPARDLYSNQPQHFGDGTRLSIL.

The rearrangement joins TRBV7-2 to TRBJ2-5; D remains ambiguous. Germline V gene data show CDR1 as SGHTA and CDR2 as FQGNSA. The V end lost 4 bases, the J end lost 4 bases, and 13 bases lay between the germline ends. CDR3 length: 14 residues. The CDR3 nucleotides read TGTGCCAGCAGCTCGTCGTGGGTGGCAGAGACCCAGTACTTC. Translated: CASSSSWVAETQYF.